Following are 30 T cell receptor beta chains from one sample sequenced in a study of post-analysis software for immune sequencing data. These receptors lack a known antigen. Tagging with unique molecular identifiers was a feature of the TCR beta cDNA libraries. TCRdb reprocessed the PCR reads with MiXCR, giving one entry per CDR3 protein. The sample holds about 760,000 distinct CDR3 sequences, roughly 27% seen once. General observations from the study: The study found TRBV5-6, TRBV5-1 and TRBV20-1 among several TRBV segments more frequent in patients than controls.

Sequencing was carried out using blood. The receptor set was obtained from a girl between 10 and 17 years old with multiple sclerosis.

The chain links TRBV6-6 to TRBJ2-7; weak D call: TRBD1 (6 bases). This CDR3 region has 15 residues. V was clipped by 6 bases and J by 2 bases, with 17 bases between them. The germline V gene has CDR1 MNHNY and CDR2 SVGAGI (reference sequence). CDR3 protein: CASRLGQGLTYEQYF. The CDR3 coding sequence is TGTGCCAGCAGATTGGGGCAGGGGCTGACCTACGAGCAGTACTTC.

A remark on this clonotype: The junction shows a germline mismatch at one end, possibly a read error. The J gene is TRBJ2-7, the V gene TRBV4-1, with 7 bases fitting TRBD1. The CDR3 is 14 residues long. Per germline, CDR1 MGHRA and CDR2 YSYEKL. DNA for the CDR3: TGCGACAGCAGCCCCCCAGGGGGATCCGCCGAGCAGTACTTC. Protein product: CDSSPPGGSAEQYF.

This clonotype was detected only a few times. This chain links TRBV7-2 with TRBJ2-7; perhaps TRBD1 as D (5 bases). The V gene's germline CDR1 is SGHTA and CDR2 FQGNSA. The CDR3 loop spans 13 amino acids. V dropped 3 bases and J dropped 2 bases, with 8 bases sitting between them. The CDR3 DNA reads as TGTGCCAGCAGCTTCGCAGGGCCCTACGAGCAGTACTTC. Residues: CASSFAGPYEQYF.

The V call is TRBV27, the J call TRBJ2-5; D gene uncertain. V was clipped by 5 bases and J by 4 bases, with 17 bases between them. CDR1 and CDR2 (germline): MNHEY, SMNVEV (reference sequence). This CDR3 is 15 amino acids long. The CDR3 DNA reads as TGTGCCAGCAGTGTACGGGCCTTAGGCCGAGAGACCCAGTACTTC. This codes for CASSVRALGRETQYF.

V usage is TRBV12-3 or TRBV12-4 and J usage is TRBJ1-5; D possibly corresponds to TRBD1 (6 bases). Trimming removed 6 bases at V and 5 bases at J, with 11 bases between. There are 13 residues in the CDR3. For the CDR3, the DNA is TGTGCCAGCAGGATAAGACAGGATCAGCCCCAGCATTTT. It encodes CASRIRQDQPQHF.

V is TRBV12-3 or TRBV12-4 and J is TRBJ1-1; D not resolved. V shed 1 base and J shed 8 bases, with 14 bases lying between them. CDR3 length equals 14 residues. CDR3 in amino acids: CASSLGSPKKEAFF. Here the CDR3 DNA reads TGTGCCAGCAGTTTAGGCAGCCCGAAGAAAGAAGCTTTCTTT.

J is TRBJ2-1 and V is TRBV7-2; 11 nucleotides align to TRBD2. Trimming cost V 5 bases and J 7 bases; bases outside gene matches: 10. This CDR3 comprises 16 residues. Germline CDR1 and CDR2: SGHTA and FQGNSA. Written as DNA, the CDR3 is TGTGCCAGCAGCGCAACTAGCGGGGGTCCCCTGAATGAGCAGTTCTTC. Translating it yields CASSATSGGPLNEQFF.

CDR3 residues: CASSYGPTGRVETQYF. The DNA of the CDR3 is TGTGCCAGCAGTTACGGCCCGACAGGGAGGGTGGAGACCCAGTACTTC. The chain has TRBV6-6 and TRBJ2-5, with D perhaps TRBD1 or TRBD2 (7 bases each). The CDR3 covers 16 residues. Germline assignment: CDR1 MNHNY and CDR2 SVGAGI (reference sequence). The ends were cut back, 2 bases at V and 5 bases at J, with 18 bases in the middle.

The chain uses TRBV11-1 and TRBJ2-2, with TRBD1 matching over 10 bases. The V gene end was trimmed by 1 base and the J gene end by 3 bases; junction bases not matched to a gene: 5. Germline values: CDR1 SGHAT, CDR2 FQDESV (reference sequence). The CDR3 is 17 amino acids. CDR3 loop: CASSLDGTGADTGELFF. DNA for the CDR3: TGTGCCAGCAGCTTAGATGGGACAGGGGCAGACACCGGGGAGCTGTTTTTT.

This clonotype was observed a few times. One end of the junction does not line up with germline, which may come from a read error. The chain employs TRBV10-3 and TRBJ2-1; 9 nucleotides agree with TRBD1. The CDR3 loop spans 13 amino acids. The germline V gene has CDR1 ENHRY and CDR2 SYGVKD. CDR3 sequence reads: CAISELDRGEQFF. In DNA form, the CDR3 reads TGCGCCATCAGTGAGTTAGACAGGGGGGAGCAGTTCTTC.

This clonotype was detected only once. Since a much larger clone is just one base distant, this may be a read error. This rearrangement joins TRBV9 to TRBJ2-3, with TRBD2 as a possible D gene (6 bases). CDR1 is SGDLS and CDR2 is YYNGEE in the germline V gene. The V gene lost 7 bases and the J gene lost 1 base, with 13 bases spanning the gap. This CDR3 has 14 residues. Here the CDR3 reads CASGGTGGTDTQYF. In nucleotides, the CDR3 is TGTGCCAGCGGCGGCACGGGGGGCACAGATACGCAGTATTTT.

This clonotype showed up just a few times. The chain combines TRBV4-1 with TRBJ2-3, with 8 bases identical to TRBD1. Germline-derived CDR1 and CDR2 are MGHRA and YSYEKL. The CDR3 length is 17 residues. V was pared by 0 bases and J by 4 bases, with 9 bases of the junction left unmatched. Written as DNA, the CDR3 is TGCGCCAGCAGCCAAGAGGCGCCAGGGGGCAGGGCAGATACGCAGTATTTT. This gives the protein CASSQEAPGGRADTQYF.

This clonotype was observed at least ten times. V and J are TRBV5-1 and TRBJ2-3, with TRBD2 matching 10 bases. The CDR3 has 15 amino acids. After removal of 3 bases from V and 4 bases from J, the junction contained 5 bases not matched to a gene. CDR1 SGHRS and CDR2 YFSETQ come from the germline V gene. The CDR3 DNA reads TGCGCCAGCAGCTGGGGGACTAGCGCCGCAGATACGCAGTATTTT. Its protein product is CASSWGTSAADTQYF.

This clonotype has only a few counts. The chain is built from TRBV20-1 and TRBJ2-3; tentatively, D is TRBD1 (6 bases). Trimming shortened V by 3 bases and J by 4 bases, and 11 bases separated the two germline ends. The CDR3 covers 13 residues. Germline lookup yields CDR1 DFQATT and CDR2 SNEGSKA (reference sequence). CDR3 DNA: TGCAGTGCTAGTTCAGGGGCTGCAGATACGCAGTATTTT. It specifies CSASSGAADTQYF.

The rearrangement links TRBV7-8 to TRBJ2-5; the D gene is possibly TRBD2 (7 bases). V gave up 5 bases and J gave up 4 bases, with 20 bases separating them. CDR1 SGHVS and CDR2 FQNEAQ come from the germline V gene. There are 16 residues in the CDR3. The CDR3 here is CASSLGGLAVGETQYF. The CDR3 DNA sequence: TGTGCCAGCAGCCTGGGGGGGCTAGCTGTGGGAGAGACCCAGTACTTC.

CDR3 bases: TGCAGTGCTCCGAAGACAGGGACTGGTCCTAACTATGGCTACACCTTC. It specifies CSAPKTGTGPNYGYTF. The V and J genes are TRBV20-1 and TRBJ1-2; 7 bases match TRBD1. The CDR3 contains 16 residues. Trimming cost V 5 bases and J 0 bases; bases outside gene matches: 12. Germline V gives CDR1 DFQATT, CDR2 SNEGSKA (reference sequence).

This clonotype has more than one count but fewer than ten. The CDR3 DNA sequence: TGCGCCAGCAGCCAAGACGTGCGGGTGGGGCCTGGCTACACCTTC. The encoded protein is CASSQDVRVGPGYTF. This chain connects TRBV4-1 to TRBJ1-2, with D perhaps TRBD1 (5 bases). The CDR3 runs 15 residues. Looked up from germline, CDR1 is MGHRA and CDR2 is YSYEKL. The V end was cut by 0 bases, the J end by 7 bases, with 15 bases between.

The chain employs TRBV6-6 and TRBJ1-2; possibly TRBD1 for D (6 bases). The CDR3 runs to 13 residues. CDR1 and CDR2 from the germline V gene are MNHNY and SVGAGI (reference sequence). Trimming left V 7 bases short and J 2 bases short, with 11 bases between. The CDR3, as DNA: TGTGCCAGCATAATCGGACAGAACTATGGCTACACCTTC. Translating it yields CASIIGQNYGYTF.

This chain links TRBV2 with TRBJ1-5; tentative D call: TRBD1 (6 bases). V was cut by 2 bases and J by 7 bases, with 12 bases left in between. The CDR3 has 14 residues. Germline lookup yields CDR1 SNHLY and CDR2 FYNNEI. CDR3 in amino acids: CASSEWTVQQPQHF. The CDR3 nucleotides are TGTGCCAGCAGTGAATGGACAGTACAGCAGCCCCAGCATTTT.

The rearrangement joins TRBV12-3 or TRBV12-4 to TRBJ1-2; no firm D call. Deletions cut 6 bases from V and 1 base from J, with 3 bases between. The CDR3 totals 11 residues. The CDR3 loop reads CASRLNYGYTF. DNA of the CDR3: TGTGCCAGCAGGCTTAACTATGGCTACACCTTC.

CDR3 amino acids: CASSSGTGSVNEQFF. The CDR3 bases are TGTGCCAGCAGTTCCGGGACAGGGTCGGTCAATGAGCAGTTCTTC. The chain links TRBV28 to TRBJ2-1; 9 bases fit TRBD1. This CDR3 is 15 amino acids long. V shed 4 bases and J 6 bases; nucleotides not matched to a gene: 7. The germline V gene has CDR1 MDHEN and CDR2 SYDVKM.

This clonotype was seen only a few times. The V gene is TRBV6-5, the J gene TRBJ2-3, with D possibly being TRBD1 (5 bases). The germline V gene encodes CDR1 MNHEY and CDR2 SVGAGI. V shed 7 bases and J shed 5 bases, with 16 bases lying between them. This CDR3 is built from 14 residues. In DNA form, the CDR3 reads TGTGCCAGCAAGCCATGGCAGGGAAAAGATACGCAGTATTTT. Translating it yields CASKPWQGKDTQYF.

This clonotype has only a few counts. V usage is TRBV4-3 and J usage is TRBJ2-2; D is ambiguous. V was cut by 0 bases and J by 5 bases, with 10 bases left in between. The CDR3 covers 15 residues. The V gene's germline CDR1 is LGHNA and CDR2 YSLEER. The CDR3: CASSQESVGTGELFF. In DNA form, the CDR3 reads TGCGCCAGCAGCCAAGAGTCGGTAGGAACCGGGGAGCTGTTTTTT.

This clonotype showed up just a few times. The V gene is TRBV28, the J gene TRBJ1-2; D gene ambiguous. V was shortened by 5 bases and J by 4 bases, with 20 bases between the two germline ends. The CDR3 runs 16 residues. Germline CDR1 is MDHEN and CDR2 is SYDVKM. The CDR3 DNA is TGTGCCAGCAGTCCGCCAACGTCAGGCACCACCTATGGCTACACCTTC. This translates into CASSPPTSGTTYGYTF.

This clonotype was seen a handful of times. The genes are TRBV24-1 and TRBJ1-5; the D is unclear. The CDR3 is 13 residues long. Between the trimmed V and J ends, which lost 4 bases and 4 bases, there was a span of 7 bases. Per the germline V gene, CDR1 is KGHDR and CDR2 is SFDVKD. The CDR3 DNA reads TGTGCCACCAGTGAGAGGGCAAATCAGCCCCAGCATTTT. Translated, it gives CATSERANQPQHF.

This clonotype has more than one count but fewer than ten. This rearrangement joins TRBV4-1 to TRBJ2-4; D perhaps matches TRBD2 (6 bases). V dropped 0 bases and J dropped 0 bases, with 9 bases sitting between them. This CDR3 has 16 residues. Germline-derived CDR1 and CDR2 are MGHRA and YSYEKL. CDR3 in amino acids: CASSQEGGTAKNIQYF. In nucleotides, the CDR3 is TGCGCCAGCAGCCAAGAGGGGGGTACAGCCAAAAACATTCAGTACTTC.

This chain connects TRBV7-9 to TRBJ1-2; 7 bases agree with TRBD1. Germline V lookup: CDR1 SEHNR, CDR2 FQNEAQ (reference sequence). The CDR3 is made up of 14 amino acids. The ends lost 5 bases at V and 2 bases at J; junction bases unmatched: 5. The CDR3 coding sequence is TGTGCCAGCAGCCCACCGACAGGGAACTATGGCTACACCTTC. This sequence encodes CASSPPTGNYGYTF.

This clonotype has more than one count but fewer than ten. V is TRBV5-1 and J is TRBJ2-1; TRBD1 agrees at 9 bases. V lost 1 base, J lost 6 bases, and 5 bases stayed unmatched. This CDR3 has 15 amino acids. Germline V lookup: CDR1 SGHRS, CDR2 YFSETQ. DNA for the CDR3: TGCGCCAGCAGCTTGAACCGGGACAGGGCCAATGAGCAGTTCTTC. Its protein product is CASSLNRDRANEQFF.

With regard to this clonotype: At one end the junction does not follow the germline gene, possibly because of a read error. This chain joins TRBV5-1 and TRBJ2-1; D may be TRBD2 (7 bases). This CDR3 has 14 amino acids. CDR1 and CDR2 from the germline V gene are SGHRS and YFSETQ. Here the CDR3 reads CASKTGGFGNEPFF. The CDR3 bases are TGCGCCAGCAAAACGGGGGGCTTTGGGAATGAGCCGTTCTTC.

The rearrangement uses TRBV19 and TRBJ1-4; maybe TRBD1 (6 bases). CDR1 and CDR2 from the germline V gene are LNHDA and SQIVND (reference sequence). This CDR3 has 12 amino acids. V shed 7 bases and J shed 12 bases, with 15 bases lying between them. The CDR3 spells CASMGTQWELFF. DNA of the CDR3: TGTGCCAGTATGGGGACACAATGGGAACTGTTTTTT.